One TCR beta chain is described in this entry. Ten or more counts support this clonotype. Its specific antigen is unknown. No per-base quality is available; no much larger clone lies one base away. The sample belongs to a study of early T cells in non-severe SARS-CoV-2 infection (TCRdb year 2021). For the study in its entirety: Because TCR sequencing was done on bulk RNA from unsorted whole blood, the alpha and beta chains could not be paired. Overall study results and their limits: VDJdb matching was skewed toward anti-spike CD8 responses, so virus-specific expansions were likely underestimated and private and CD4 specificities were missed.

The library was generated by 5' RACE. Sequencing used a NextSeq 500. The TCR library protocol attached unique molecular identifiers to individual cDNA molecules to correct for sequencing error and PCR bias. TCR alpha and beta chains were both sequenced, and the abundances of alpha and beta sequences in each sample were closely correlated with each other. In the source study's methods: Decombinator V4 was used to perform V gene, J gene and CDR3 annotation of TCR sequences. Expanded TCRs were defined as changing significantly between any two time points under a Poisson model with p below 0.0001. TCR abundances were normalised to the total number of TCRs sequenced per sample and were expressed as counts per million. MAIT TCRs were defined by TRAV1-2 paired with TRAJ12, TRAJ20 or TRAJ33, and iNKT TCRs by TRAV10 paired with TRAJ18. VDJdb, accessed 1 November 2021, was searched for CMV, EBV and SARS-CoV-2 annotated TCRs, with TCRs annotated for multiple antigens excluded. TCRdb handled the public reads itself, with Q25 trimming in fastp and clone calling in MiXCR, and kept productive beta chains. Identical CDR3 protein sequences are pooled into one entry, listed with their most common genes and DNA. The V and J calls were not made by the authors but by TCRdb's processing. In this sample the table shows some 25,000 distinct CDR3 sequences, roughly 6% of which occur a single time. The ten largest clones add up to 2% to 3% of the sample.

V lost 1 base and J lost 2 bases; the stretch between them is 12 bases long. The CDR3 has 15 amino acids, counting the end cysteine and phenylalanine. The DNA shown is the 45-base CDR3, in frame from base 1. The germline V gene (reference sequence) specifies SGHAT as CDR1 and FQDESV as CDR2. Set within a cohort of healthcare workers in London, UK, this nested case-control study involved weekly PCR testing of nasopharyngeal swabs along with blood sampling. Healthcare workers were recruited during the week of the UK lockdown, between 23 and 31 March 2020, and followed weekly for up to roughly 15 weeks.

This clonotype was obtained from an adult who was a healthcare worker with PCR-confirmed SARS-CoV-2 infection or an uninfected control (not recorded which). Specimen: whole blood. This chain joins TRBV11-1 to TRBJ2-7; TRBD2 is a possible D gene, resting on 5 matching bases. The CDR3 reads as follows: CASSLVGVSAYEQYF. The nucleotide sequence reads TGTGCCAGCAGCTTAGTCGGGGTGTCCGCCTACGAGCAGTACTTC.